This T cell receptor (beta chain) was observed in a study of blood T cell repertoires in COVID-19. For the study at large: Acute and convalescent COVID-19 samples came from the United States, Italy and Spain. In each case, the material was cDNA or gDNA derived from T cells, B-cell-depleted T cells, or PBMCs.

This CDR3 contains 15 residues. The V and J ends lost 4 bases and 1 base, in that order; junction bases with no gene match: 1. Germline CDR1 is MNHEY and CDR2 is SVGAGI. In the original workflow: Using reference gene primer amplification, nucleated cell counts were estimated. TCRdb's table, derived via immunoSEQ multiplex PCR, lists solely in-frame clones and lacks some. The D gene and trimming were derived from the DNA, and the V and J assignments and clone size from that table. The table lists some 360,000 clones, more than 75% of them singletons. The chain combines TRBV6-5 with TRBJ1-5, with 10 bases identical to TRBD1. Sequences were obtained from peripheral blood. The TCR comes from a woman aged 55-69 years with COVID-19, enrolled during active disease. The CDR3 is CASSSDRGSNQPQHF. In DNA, the CDR3 is TGTGCCAGCAGTTCGGACAGGGGGAGCAATCAGCCCCAGCATTTT.